This TCR beta chain stems from a study of identical twins. The study's findings and limits: In zero-insertion analyses, partial confounding could arise from invariant MAIT and iNKT cells. The more abundant beta clonotypes in cord blood had fewer insertions, and memory repertoires did not show this.

Germline CDR1 reads SNHLY; CDR2 reads FYNNEI. This CDR3 spans 13 amino acids. The V gene lost 3 bases and the J gene lost 2 bases, with 8 bases spanning the gap. A single record per CDR3 protein comes from TCRdb applying MiXCR to the 5' RACE reads. In the table there are fewer than 900,000 distinct CDR3 sequences, roughly 18% of which are singletons. As regards this clonotype: Its specificity is unknown.

This sample also belongs to another study, concerning T cells expressing NK-cell markers.

This sequence joins TRBV2 and TRBJ2-7; TRBD2 might be the D (5 bases). Sequenced material: PBMCs. This clonotype was sampled from a woman younger than 35 in good health. The CDR3 loop reads CASSDWETYEQYF. The CDR3 region has the DNA TGTGCCAGCAGTGATTGGGAGACCTACGAGCAGTACTTC. Full variable domain (rest looked up from reference TRBV2 and TRBJ2-7): EPEVTQTPSHQVTQMGQEVILRCVPISNHLYFYWYRQILGQKVEFLVSFYNNEISEKSEIFDDQFSVERPDGSNFTLKIRSTKLEDSAMYFCASSDWETYEQYFGPGTRLTVT.